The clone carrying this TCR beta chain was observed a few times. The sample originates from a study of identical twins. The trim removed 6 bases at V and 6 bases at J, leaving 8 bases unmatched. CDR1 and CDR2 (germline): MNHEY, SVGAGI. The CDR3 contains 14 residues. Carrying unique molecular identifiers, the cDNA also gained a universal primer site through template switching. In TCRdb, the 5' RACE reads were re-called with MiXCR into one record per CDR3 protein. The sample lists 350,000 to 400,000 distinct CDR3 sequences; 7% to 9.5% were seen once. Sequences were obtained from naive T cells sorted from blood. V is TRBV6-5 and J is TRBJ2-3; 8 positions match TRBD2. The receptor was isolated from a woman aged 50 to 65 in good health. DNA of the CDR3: TGTGCCAGCAGCTTCAGCGGGAGCGGGGATACGCAGTATTTT. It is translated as CASSFSGSGDTQYF.